One sample yielded the 5 T cell receptor beta chains listed below, sequenced in a study of T-cell memory formation after mild COVID-19. TCRdb reprocessed the 5' RACE reads with MiXCR, giving one entry per CDR3 protein. Of approximately 300,000 distinct CDR3 sequences listed, 8.2% are singletons. Specimen: PBMCs or a T cell subset sorted from them (not recorded which). These receptors originate from a man aged 18 to 30 who had mild COVID-19 (a few samples of this study predate the infection). Cell type and time point are not known.

This clonotype occurred a few times. The V and J genes are TRBV3-1 and TRBJ2-1; D is unresolved. V dropped 11 bases and J dropped 2 bases, with 19 bases sitting between them. CDR1 LGHDT and CDR2 YNNKEL come from the germline V gene (reference sequence). This CDR3 is 15 amino acids long. In DNA, the CDR3 is TGTGCCGCCCGCCTCACAAGGAACCCCTACAATGAGCAGTTCTTC. Its protein product is CAARLTRNPYNEQFF.

The V call is TRBV20-1, the J call TRBJ1-2; 7 nucleotides line up with TRBD1. V shed 5 bases and J 4 bases; nucleotides not matched to a gene: 10. Germline V gene data show CDR1 as DFQATT and CDR2 as SNEGSKA (reference sequence). This CDR3 region has 14 residues. The CDR3 coding sequence is TGCAGTGCTCCTTCCGGGACAGACCTCTATGGCTACACCTTC. Protein: CSAPSGTDLYGYTF.

This clonotype was seen many times. The J gene is TRBJ1-6, the V gene TRBV4-1, with D perhaps matching TRBD1 (5 bases). V was cut by 5 bases and J by 9 bases, with 17 bases left in between. From germline, CDR1 is MGHRA and CDR2 YSYEKL. This CDR3 region has 15 residues. CDR3 sequence: CASSFRGSPSSPLHF. DNA for the CDR3: TGCGCCAGCAGCTTTAGGGGTTCTCCTAGTTCACCCCTCCACTTT.

This clonotype was found a few times. The gene calls are TRBV6-6 and TRBJ2-1; 8 bases match TRBD2. Germline lookup yields CDR1 MNHNY and CDR2 SVGAGI (reference sequence). V lost 0 bases to trimming and J lost 7 bases; unmatched junction nucleotides: 11. CDR3 length equals 17 residues. CDR3 residues: CASSYSITGGAANEQFF. CDR3 in DNA: TGTGCCAGCAGTTACTCGATAACGGGGGGGGCCGCGAATGAGCAGTTCTTC.

This clonotype was counted only a few times. The J gene is TRBJ1-6, the V gene TRBV19; perhaps TRBD1 as D (6 bases). With 9 bases removed from V and 14 bases from J, the gap between germline ends came to 11 bases. The CDR3 is made up of 10 amino acids. Germline loops: CDR1 LNHDA, CDR2 SQIVND (reference sequence). CDR3 loop: CASEGTSLHF. The CDR3 nucleotides read TGTGCCAGCGAAGGGACATCCCTCCACTTT.